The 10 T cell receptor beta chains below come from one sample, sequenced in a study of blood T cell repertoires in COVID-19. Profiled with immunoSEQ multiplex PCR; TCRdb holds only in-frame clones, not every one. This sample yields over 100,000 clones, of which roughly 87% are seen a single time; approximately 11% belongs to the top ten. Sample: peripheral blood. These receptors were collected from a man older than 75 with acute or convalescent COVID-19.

The chain's CDR3 is CASSGRDSRSPLHF. CDR3 in DNA: TGTGCCAGCAGCGGCCGGGACAGCCGATCACCCCTCCACTTT. V usage is TRBV7-2 and J usage is TRBJ1-6; 7 bases align to TRBD1. Germline loops: CDR1 SGHTA, CDR2 FQGNSA. V trimming: 5 bases; J trimming: 10 bases; junction bases outside the gene matches: 8. The CDR3 is 14 residues long.

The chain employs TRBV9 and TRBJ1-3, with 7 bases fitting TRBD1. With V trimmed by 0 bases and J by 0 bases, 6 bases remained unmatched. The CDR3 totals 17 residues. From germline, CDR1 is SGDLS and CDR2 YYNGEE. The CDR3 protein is CASSVEGAGLSGNTIYF. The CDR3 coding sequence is TGTGCCAGCAGCGTAGAGGGGGCAGGCCTCTCTGGAAACACCATATATTTT.

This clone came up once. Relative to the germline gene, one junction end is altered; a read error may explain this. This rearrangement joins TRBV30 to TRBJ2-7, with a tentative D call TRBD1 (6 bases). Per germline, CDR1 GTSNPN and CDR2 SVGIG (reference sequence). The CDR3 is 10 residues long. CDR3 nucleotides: TGTGCCTGGAGTGAGGGGGAGTGGGGCTTC. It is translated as CAWSEGEWGF.

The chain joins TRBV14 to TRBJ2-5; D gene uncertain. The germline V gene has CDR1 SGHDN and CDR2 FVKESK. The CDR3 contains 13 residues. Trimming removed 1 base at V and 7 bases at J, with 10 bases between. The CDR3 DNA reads TGTGCCAGCAGCCAAGCGGGTAGTGGGACCCAGTACTTC. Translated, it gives CASSQAGSGTQYF.

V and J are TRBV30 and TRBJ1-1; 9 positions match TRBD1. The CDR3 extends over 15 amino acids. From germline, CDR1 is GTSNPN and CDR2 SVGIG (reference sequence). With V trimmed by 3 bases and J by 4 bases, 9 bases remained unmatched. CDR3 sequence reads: CAWRIGTGLSTEAFF. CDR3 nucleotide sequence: TGTGCCTGGAGGATAGGGACAGGGTTGAGCACTGAAGCTTTCTTT.

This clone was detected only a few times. CDR3 bases: TGTGCCTGGAGTGGGTCGACATTAAACTATGGCTACACCTTC. It encodes CAWSGSTLNYGYTF. The gene calls are TRBV30 and TRBJ1-2, with D unresolved. Trimming shortened V by 1 base and J by 2 bases, and 11 bases separated the two germline ends. Germline lookup yields CDR1 GTSNPN and CDR2 SVGIG (reference sequence). CDR3 length: 14 amino acids. The whole variable domain, remainder taken from reference TRBV30 and TRBJ1-2, is SQTIHQWPATLVQPVGSPLSLECTVEGTSNPNLYWYRQAAGRGLQLLFYSVGIGQISSEVPQNLSASRPQDRQFILSSKKLLLSDSGFYLCAWSGSTLNYGYTFGSGTRLTVV.

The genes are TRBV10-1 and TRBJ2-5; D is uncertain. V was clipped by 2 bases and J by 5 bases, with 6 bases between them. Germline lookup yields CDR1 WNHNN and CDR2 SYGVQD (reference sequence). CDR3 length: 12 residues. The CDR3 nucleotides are TGCGCCAGCAGTGAGACTTCGGAGACCCAGTACTTC. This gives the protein CASSETSETQYF.

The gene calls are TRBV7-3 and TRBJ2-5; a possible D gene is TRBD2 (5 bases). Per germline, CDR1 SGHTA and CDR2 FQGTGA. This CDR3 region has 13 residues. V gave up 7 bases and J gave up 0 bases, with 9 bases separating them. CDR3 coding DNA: TGTGCCAGCAACTGGAGGTACCAAGAGACCCAGTACTTC. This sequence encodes CASNWRYQETQYF.

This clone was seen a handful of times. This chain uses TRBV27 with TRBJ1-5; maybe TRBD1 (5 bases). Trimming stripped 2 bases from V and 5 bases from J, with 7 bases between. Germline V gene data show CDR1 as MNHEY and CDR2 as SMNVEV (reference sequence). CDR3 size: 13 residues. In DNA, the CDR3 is TGTGCCAGCAGTTTAACGGGGGATCAGCCCCAGCATTTT. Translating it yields CASSLTGDQPQHF.

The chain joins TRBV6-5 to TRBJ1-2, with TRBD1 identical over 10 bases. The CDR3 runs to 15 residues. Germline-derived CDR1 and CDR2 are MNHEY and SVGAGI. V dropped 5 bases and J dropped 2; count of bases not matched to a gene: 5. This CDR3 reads CASSTLTGGNYGYTF. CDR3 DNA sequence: TGTGCCAGCAGTACATTGACAGGGGGCAACTATGGCTACACCTTC.